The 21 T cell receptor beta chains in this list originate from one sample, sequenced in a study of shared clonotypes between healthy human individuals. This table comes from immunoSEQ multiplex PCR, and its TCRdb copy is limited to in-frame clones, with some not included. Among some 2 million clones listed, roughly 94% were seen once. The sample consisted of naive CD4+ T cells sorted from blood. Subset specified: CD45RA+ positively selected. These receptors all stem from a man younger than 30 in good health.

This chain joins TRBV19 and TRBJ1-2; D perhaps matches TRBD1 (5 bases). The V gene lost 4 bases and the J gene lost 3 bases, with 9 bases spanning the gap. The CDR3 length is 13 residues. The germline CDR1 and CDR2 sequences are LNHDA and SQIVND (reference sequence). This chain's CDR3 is CASSTGLHYGYTF. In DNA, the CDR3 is TGTGCCAGTAGTACAGGGCTACACTATGGCTACACCTTC.

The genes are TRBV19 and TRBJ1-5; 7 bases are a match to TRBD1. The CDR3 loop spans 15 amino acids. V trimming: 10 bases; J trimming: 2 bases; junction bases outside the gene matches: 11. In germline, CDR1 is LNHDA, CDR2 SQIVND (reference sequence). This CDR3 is CATSGGQKGNQPQHF. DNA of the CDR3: TGTGCCACCTCAGGGGGACAGAAAGGCAATCAGCCCCAGCATTTT.

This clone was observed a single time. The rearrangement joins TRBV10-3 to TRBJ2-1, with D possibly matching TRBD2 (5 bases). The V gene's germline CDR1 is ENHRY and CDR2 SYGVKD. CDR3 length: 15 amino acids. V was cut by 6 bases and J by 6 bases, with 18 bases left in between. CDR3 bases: TGTGCCATCAGCCAGATGTCCGGGGATCCCAATGAGCAGTTCTTC. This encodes CAISQMSGDPNEQFF.

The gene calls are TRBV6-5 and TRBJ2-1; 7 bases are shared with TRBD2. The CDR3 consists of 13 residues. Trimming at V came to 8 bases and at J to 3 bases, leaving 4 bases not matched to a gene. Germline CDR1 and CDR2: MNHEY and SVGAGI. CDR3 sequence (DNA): TGTGCCAGCGGCGGGAGTAACTACAATGAGCAGTTCTTC. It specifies CASGGSNYNEQFF.

The CDR3 spells CASSMDTNSPLHF. The CDR3 region has the DNA TGTGCCAGCAGTATGGACACTAATTCACCCCTCCACTTT. The chain combines TRBV6-1 with TRBJ1-6; tentatively, D is TRBD1 (5 bases). The V end lost 5 bases, the J end lost 6 bases, and 8 bases lay between the germline ends. Germline assignment: CDR1 MNHNS and CDR2 SASEGT. The CDR3 is 13 amino acids.

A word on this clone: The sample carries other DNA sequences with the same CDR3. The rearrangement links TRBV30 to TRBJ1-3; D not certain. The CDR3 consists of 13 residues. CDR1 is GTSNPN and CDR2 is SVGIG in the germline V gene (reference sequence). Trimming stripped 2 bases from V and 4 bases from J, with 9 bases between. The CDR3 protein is CAWSPGIGNTIYF. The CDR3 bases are TGTGCCTGGAGTCCCGGTATAGGAAACACCATATATTTT.

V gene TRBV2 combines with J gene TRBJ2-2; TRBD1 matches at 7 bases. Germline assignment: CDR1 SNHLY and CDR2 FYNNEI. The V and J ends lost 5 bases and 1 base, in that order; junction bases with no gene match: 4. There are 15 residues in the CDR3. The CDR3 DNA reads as TGTGCCAGCAGTTTAAGGACAGGGAACACCGGGGAGCTGTTTTTT. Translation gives CASSLRTGNTGELFF.

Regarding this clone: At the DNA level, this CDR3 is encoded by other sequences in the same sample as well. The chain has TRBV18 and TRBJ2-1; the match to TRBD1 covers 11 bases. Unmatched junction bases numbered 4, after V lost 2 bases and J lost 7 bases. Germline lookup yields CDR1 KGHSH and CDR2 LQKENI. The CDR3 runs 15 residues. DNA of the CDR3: TGTGCCAGCTCACCAGGGACAGGGGGGTGGAATGAGCAGTTCTTC. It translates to CASSPGTGGWNEQFF.

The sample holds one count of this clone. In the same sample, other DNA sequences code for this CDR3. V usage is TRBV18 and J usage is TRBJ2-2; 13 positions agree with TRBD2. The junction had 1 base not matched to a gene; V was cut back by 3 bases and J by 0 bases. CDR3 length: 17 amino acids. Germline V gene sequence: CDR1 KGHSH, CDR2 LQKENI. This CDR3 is CASSPGTSGTNTGELFF. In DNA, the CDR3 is TGTGCCAGCTCACCCGGGACTAGCGGGACGAACACCGGGGAGCTGTTTTTT.

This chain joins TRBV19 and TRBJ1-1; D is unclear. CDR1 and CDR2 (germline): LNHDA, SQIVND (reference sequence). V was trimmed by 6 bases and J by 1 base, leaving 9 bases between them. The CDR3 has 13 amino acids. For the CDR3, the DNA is TGTGCCAGTAGGGAGAAGGGGAACACTGAAGCTTTCTTT. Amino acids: CASREKGNTEAFF.

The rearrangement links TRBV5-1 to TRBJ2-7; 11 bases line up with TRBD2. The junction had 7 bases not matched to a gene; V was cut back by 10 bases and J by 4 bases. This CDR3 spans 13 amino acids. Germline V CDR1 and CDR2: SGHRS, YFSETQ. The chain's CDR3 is CASRLAGTYEQYF. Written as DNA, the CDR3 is TGCGCCTCCCGACTAGCGGGGACGTACGAGCAGTACTTC.

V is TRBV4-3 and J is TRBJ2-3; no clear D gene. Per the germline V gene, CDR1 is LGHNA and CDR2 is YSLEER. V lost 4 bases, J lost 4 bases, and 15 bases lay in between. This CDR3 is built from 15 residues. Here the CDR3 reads CASSPSASSPDTQYF. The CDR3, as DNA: TGCGCCAGCAGCCCCTCGGCATCGTCCCCAGATACGCAGTATTTT.

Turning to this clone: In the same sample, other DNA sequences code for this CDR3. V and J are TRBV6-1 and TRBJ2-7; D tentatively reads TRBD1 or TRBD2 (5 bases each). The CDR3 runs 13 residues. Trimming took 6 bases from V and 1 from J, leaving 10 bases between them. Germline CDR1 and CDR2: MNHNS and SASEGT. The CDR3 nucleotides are TGTGCCAGCAGCCGGGACCGGTCCTACGAGCAGTACTTC. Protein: CASSRDRSYEQYF.

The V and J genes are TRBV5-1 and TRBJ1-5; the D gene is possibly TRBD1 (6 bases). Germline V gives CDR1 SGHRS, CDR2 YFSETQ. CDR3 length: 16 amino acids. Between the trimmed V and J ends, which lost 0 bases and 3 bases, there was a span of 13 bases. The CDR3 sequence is CASSLEGDGDNQPQHF. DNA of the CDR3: TGCGCCAGCAGCTTGGAGGGGGATGGGGACAATCAGCCCCAGCATTTT.

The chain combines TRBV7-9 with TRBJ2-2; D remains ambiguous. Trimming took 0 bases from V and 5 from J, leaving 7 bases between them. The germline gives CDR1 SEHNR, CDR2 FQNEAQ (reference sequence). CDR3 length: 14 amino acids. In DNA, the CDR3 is TGTGCCAGCAGCTTAGCCGATAGGACCGGGGAGCTGTTTTTT. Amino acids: CASSLADRTGELFF.

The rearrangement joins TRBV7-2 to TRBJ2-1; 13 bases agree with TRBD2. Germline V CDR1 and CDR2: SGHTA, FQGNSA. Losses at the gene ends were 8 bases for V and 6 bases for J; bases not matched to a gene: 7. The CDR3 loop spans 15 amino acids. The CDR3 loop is CASGWGTSGTNEQFF. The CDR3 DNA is TGTGCCAGCGGCTGGGGGACTAGCGGGACCAATGAGCAGTTCTTC.

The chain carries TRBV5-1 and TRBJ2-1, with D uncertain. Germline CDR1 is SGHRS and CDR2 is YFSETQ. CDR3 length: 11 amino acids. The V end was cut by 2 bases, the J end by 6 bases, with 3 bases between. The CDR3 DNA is TGCGCCAGCAGCTTCCTCAATGAGCAGTTCTTC. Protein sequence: CASSFLNEQFF.

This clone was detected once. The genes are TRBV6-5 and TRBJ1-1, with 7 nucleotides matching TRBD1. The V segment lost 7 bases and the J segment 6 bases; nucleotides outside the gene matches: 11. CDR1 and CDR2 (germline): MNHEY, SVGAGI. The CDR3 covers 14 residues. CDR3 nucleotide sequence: TGTGCCAGCACCCCCGAGACAGGGATTCCTGAAGCTTTCTTT. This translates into CASTPETGIPEAFF.

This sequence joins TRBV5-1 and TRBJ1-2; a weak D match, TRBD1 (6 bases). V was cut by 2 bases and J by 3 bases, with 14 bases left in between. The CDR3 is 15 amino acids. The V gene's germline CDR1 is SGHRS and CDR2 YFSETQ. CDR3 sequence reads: CASSLGDRFDYGYTF. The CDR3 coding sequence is TGCGCCAGCAGCTTAGGAGACAGGTTCGACTATGGCTACACCTTC.

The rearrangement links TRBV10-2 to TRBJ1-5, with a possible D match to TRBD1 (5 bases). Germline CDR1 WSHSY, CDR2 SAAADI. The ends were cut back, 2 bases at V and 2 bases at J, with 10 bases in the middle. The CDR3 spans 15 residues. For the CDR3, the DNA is TGCGCCAGCAGTGAGGGGACCGCACGCAATCAGCCCCAGCATTTT. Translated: CASSEGTARNQPQHF.

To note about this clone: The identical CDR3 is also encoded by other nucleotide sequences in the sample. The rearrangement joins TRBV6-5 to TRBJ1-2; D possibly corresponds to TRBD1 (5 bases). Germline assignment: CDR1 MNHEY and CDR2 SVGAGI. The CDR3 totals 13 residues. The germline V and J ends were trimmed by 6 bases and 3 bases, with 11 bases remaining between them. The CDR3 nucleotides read TGTGCCAGCAGCTCCGGGACTGACTATGGCTACACCTTC. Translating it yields CASSSGTDYGYTF.